These 30 T cell receptor beta chains originate from one sample sequenced in a study of PD-L1 blockade in urothelial cancer. Profiled with immunoSEQ multiplex PCR; TCRdb holds only in-frame clones, not every one. There are tens of thousands of clones in the sample; approximately 80% occur only once, and about 3.5% lies in the top ten. Time point reported: peripheral blood 6 weeks after treatment start. Sequencing used PBMCs, obtained around atezolizumab (anti-PD-L1) treatment. Every receptor here comes from a man aged 70 or older with urothelial cancer.

The rearrangement joins TRBV6-6 to TRBJ2-7, with a weak D call TRBD2 (6 bases). Between the trimmed V and J ends, which lost 2 bases and 3 bases, there was a span of 17 bases. There are 16 residues in the CDR3. The germline V gene encodes CDR1 MNHNY and CDR2 SVGAGI (reference sequence). The CDR3 nucleotides read TGTGCCAGCAGTTACCCTATAGCGGAGCCTGACTACGAGCAGTACTTC. Translating it yields CASSYPIAEPDYEQYF.

The chain links TRBV11-3 to TRBJ2-1; possible D gene TRBD1, 5 bases. There are 14 residues in the CDR3. Germline lookup yields CDR1 SGHNT and CDR2 YENEEA. Between the trimmed V and J ends, which lost 5 bases and 7 bases, there was a span of 15 bases. This CDR3 is CASSPQSRANEQFF. The CDR3 coding sequence is TGTGCCAGCAGCCCCCAGAGCAGGGCGAATGAGCAGTTCTTC.

The V call is TRBV4-3, the J call TRBJ1-2, with 7 bases fitting TRBD1. The length of the CDR3 is 14 residues. Germline loops: CDR1 LGHNA, CDR2 YSLEER. The trim removed 1 base at V and 10 bases at J, leaving 9 bases unmatched. The chain's CDR3 is CASSQGRRGRAYTF. The CDR3 DNA reads TGCGCCAGCAGCCAAGGTCGGAGGGGGCGAGCCTACACCTTC.

The chain uses TRBV27 and TRBJ1-6, with TRBD1 as a possible D gene (5 bases). The CDR3 has 14 residues. CDR1 is MNHEY and CDR2 is SMNVEV in the germline V gene (reference sequence). Trimming pared 8 bases from V and 8 bases from J, leaving 16 bases between. CDR3 in DNA: TGTGCCAGCCATCCGGGGGTGAGCTATTCACCCCTCCACTTT. This translates into CASHPGVSYSPLHF.

The rearrangement links TRBV9 to TRBJ2-7; D not certain. Germline CDR1 reads SGDLS; CDR2 reads YYNGEE. The CDR3 runs 15 residues. V dropped 0 bases and J dropped 5 bases, with 15 bases sitting between them. The DNA of the CDR3 is TGTGCCAGCAGCGTAGGTTTCAGATTAAATGACGAGCAGTACTTC. Translated, it gives CASSVGFRLNDEQYF.

The chain joins TRBV28 to TRBJ2-1; D possibly corresponds to TRBD2 (6 bases). V dropped 7 bases and J dropped 7 bases, with 14 bases sitting between them. CDR3 length: 13 residues. Germline V gene data show CDR1 as MDHEN and CDR2 as SYDVKM. This chain's CDR3 is CASTTGTFNEQFF. CDR3 DNA sequence: TGTGCCAGCACCACCGGGACTTTTAATGAGCAGTTCTTC.

This chain uses TRBV19 with TRBJ2-3; D possibly corresponds to TRBD2 (6 bases). This CDR3 comprises 13 residues. Between the trimmed V and J ends, which lost 5 bases and 13 bases, there was a span of 19 bases. Looked up from germline, CDR1 is LNHDA and CDR2 is SQIVND (reference sequence). The CDR3 coding sequence is TGTGCCAGTAGTCCCCCGGGGGACGGAGGAAAGTATTTT. As protein: CASSPPGDGGKYF.

The J gene is TRBJ1-1, the V gene TRBV6-5, with 7 bases that match TRBD1. Germline loops: CDR1 MNHEY, CDR2 SVGAGI. CDR3 length: 15 amino acids. Trimming cost V 6 bases and J 5 bases; bases outside gene matches: 12. The CDR3 DNA reads TGTGCCAGCAGACACCACCTACAGGGGCGGACTGAAGCTTTCTTT. Amino acids: CASRHHLQGRTEAFF.

This clone was picked up a small number of times. The V gene is TRBV6-5, the J gene TRBJ1-6; D ambiguous. The CDR3 totals 12 residues. Germline CDR1 and CDR2: MNHEY and SVGAGI. The V end lost 7 bases, the J end lost 2 bases, and 3 bases lay between the germline ends. The CDR3 sequence: CASNTYNSPLHF. The CDR3 DNA sequence: TGTGCCAGCAACACCTATAATTCACCCCTCCACTTT.

This chain uses TRBV5-4 with TRBJ2-1; a possible D gene is TRBD2 (6 bases). Germline V lookup: CDR1 SGHNT, CDR2 YYREEE (reference sequence). Trimming cost V 4 bases and J 3 bases, with 11 bases left between them. The CDR3 spans 14 residues. As DNA, the CDR3 is TGTGCCAGCAGCGCGGGACCCAACTACAATGAGCAGTTCTTC. Protein product: CASSAGPNYNEQFF.

The chain has TRBV28 and TRBJ2-3; possibly TRBD1 for D (7 bases). CDR1 and CDR2 (germline): MDHEN, SYDVKM. This CDR3 has 15 residues. Trimming left V 3 bases short and J 8 bases short, with 18 bases between. The CDR3 coding sequence is TGTGCCAGCAGTTTTGGAGGGACAGCCTCGGGTACGCAGTATTTT. Translating it yields CASSFGGTASGTQYF.

The V call is TRBV9, the J call TRBJ1-4, with D hard to call. The germline V and J ends were trimmed by 0 bases and 8 bases, with 11 bases remaining between them. This CDR3 is 14 amino acids long. CDR1 is SGDLS and CDR2 is YYNGEE in the germline V gene. The CDR3 spells CASSVGASGEKLFF. CDR3 DNA sequence: TGTGCCAGCAGCGTAGGGGCATCGGGAGAAAAACTGTTTTTT.

V usage is TRBV9 and J usage is TRBJ1-2; the D is unclear. V was shortened by 5 bases and J by 4 bases, with 15 bases between the two germline ends. The CDR3 has 14 amino acids. CDR1 is SGDLS, CDR2 YYNGEE, per germline. In DNA form, the CDR3 reads TGTGCCAGCAGTGGTTTGAGGGAGGGCTATGGCTACACCTTC. Translating gives CASSGLREGYGYTF.

This clone ranks as medium-sized. The CDR3 region is CASSEGRGHEQYF. DNA of the CDR3: TGTGCCAGCAGTGAGGGCAGGGGACACGAGCAGTACTTC. V and J are TRBV2 and TRBJ2-7, with D perhaps matching TRBD1 (6 bases). CDR1 SNHLY and CDR2 FYNNEI come from the germline V gene. The CDR3 has 13 residues. Trimming took off 3 bases at V and 5 bases at J, with 11 bases between the two ends.

The chain links TRBV19 to TRBJ2-1; possibly TRBD2 for D (5 bases). From germline, CDR1 is LNHDA and CDR2 SQIVND (reference sequence). Between the trimmed V and J ends, which lost 1 base and 6 bases, there was a span of 28 bases. The CDR3 is made up of 20 amino acids. The chain's CDR3 is CASSIVDYATVPPTINEQFF. CDR3 DNA: TGTGCCAGTAGTATAGTAGACTATGCAACCGTCCCACCCACGATCAATGAGCAGTTCTTC.

This clone was detected once. This rearrangement joins TRBV2 to TRBJ2-4; D is perhaps TRBD1 (6 bases). CDR3 length: 15 residues. Germline loops: CDR1 SNHLY, CDR2 FYNNEI. The ends were cut back, 1 base at V and 0 bases at J, with 7 bases in the middle. The CDR3 DNA reads as TGTGCCAGCAGTGAAGAGGGGGTAGCCAAAAACATTCAGTACTTC. It yields the protein CASSEEGVAKNIQYF.

The V gene is TRBV27, the J gene TRBJ1-5; 7 bases line up with TRBD1. Germline V gene data show CDR1 as MNHEY and CDR2 as SMNVEV (reference sequence). The CDR3 extends over 16 amino acids. J lost 7 bases, V lost 0 bases, and 9 bases had no gene match. The CDR3 spells CASSLSSTGLRQPQHF. The CDR3 nucleotides read TGTGCCAGCAGTTTATCCTCGACAGGGCTCAGGCAGCCCCAGCATTTT.

This clone was seen a single time. The chain combines TRBV7-2 with TRBJ1-4; D remains ambiguous. V lost 5 bases to trimming and J lost 3 bases, with 13 bases between them. This CDR3 region has 15 residues. Germline CDR1 SGHTA, CDR2 FQGNSA. CDR3 loop: CASSPNGQPNEKLFF. As DNA, the CDR3 is TGTGCCAGCAGCCCGAACGGTCAACCTAATGAAAAACTGTTTTTT.

V and J are TRBV7-8 and TRBJ2-1; 8 bases are shared with TRBD2. Per germline, CDR1 SGHVS and CDR2 FQNEAQ. V lost 5 bases, J lost 8 bases, and 17 bases stayed unmatched. The CDR3 loop spans 17 amino acids. CDR3 protein: CASSKRPPRLARDEQFF. In DNA, the CDR3 is TGTGCCAGCAGCAAGAGACCCCCGCGACTAGCGCGCGATGAGCAGTTCTTC.

J is TRBJ2-7 and V is TRBV7-2; D perhaps matches TRBD1 (6 bases). The CDR3 loop spans 14 amino acids. In germline, CDR1 is SGHTA, CDR2 FQGNSA. V lost 5 bases, J lost 5 bases, and 16 bases lay in between. The DNA of the CDR3 is TGTGCCAGCAGCAGAGCCCTCAGGGGTCACGAGCAGTACTTC. The encoded protein is CASSRALRGHEQYF.

This clone has a handful of counts. J is TRBJ1-5 and V is TRBV4-3; D not certain. This CDR3 contains 14 residues. Deletions cut 0 bases from V and 6 bases from J, with 9 bases between. Germline V gives CDR1 LGHNA, CDR2 YSLEER. CDR3 amino acids: CASSQEVSGQPQHF. The CDR3 region has the DNA TGCGCCAGCAGCCAAGAGGTGAGCGGTCAGCCCCAGCATTTT.

The rearrangement links TRBV7-9 to TRBJ1-4; 7 bases fit TRBD1. Germline V gene data show CDR1 as SEHNR and CDR2 as FQNEAQ (reference sequence). The junction had 6 bases not matched to a gene; V was cut back by 5 bases and J by 0 bases. The CDR3 sequence is 16 residues long. The CDR3 protein is CASSIDRVATNEKLFF. The CDR3 DNA sequence: TGTGCCAGCAGCATAGACAGGGTTGCAACTAATGAAAAACTGTTTTTT.

V usage is TRBV6-5 and J usage is TRBJ1-5; no clear D. Germline-derived CDR1 and CDR2 are MNHEY and SVGAGI. The V end lost 5 bases, the J end lost 4 bases, and 9 bases lay between the germline ends. CDR3 length equals 13 residues. The CDR3 DNA reads as TGTGCCAGCAGTAACACAGAAAATCAGCCCCAGCATTTT. It is translated as CASSNTENQPQHF.

The chain couples TRBV28 to TRBJ1-2, with D perhaps TRBD1 (6 bases). V lost 2 bases and J lost 5, with 6 bases in between. CDR3 length: 12 residues. The germline V gene encodes CDR1 MDHEN and CDR2 SYDVKM. The CDR3 region is CASSLRGYGYTF. The DNA of the CDR3 is TGTGCCAGCAGTTTAAGGGGGTATGGCTACACCTTC.

CDR3: CASSEGTVNQPQHF. CDR3 sequence (DNA): TGTGCCAGCAGCGAAGGGACAGTAAATCAGCCCCAGCATTTT. This chain connects TRBV11-2 to TRBJ1-5, with TRBD1 identical over 7 bases. Unmatched junction bases numbered 5, after V lost 5 bases and J lost 4 bases. CDR1 and CDR2 (germline): SGHAT, FQNNGV. CDR3 length: 14 amino acids.

V gene TRBV7-9 combines with J gene TRBJ1-1; TRBD1 might be the D (6 bases). Trimming shortened V by 5 bases and J by 4 bases, and 14 bases separated the two germline ends. Germline V gene data show CDR1 as SEHNR and CDR2 as FQNEAQ (reference sequence). The CDR3 length is 14 residues. The CDR3 here is CASSGQGRGTEAFF. The CDR3 region has the DNA TGTGCCAGCAGCGGGCAGGGGAGGGGCACTGAAGCTTTCTTT.

CDR3 amino acids: CASSVRGTAGNTIYF. In nucleotides, the CDR3 is TGTGCCAGCAGCGTACGGGGAACAGCTGGAAACACCATATATTTT. The V call is TRBV9, the J call TRBJ1-3, with no clear D. V was clipped by 1 base and J by 2 bases, with 10 bases between them. Germline-derived CDR1 and CDR2 are SGDLS and YYNGEE. The CDR3 is made up of 15 amino acids.

This clone has only one observation. The chain links TRBV7-6 to TRBJ2-7; D may be TRBD2 (7 bases). Germline CDR1 is SGHVS and CDR2 is FNYEAQ. The CDR3 is 15 residues long. Trimming took 3 bases from V and 3 from J, leaving 15 bases between them. The CDR3 region is CASSLGGGPRYEQYF. DNA of the CDR3: TGTGCCAGCAGCTTGGGGGGGGGCCCGCGCTACGAGCAGTACTTC.

The rearrangement links TRBV5-1 to TRBJ2-2, with TRBD2 matching over 9 bases. The CDR3 has 15 residues. From germline, CDR1 is SGHRS and CDR2 YFSETQ. The junction had 11 bases not matched to a gene; V was cut back by 8 bases and J by 6 bases. This CDR3 reads CASHNGAGGPGELFF. CDR3 nucleotide sequence: TGCGCCAGTCATAACGGCGCGGGAGGGCCCGGGGAGCTGTTTTTT.

The genes are TRBV6-5 and TRBJ2-7; TRBD1 matches at 10 bases. The germline V gene has CDR1 MNHEY and CDR2 SVGAGI. Trimming cost V 2 bases and J 2 bases; bases outside gene matches: 3. The CDR3 loop spans 15 amino acids. CDR3 in amino acids: CASSYGQGGTYEQYF. The CDR3 DNA follows: TGTGCCAGCAGTTACGGACAGGGGGGGACCTACGAGCAGTACTTC.